Listed below are T cell receptor beta chains from one sample, sequenced in a study of CD8 T cells in Susac syndrome. TCRdb fed the immunoSEQ multiplex PCR reads into MiXCR, producing one record per CDR3 protein. The table shows roughly 160,000 distinct CDR3 sequences, with around 94% occurring only once. The source material was CD4+ T cells from PBMCs. These receptors were collected from a human donor in good health. CDR3s include the opening cysteine and the closing phenylalanine or tryptophan. A D gene is named only where the DNA matches it firmly. Size values are once, few and many counts, or a class for expanded clones, and some rows have none.

D	V	size	J	CDR3	DNA
TRBD2	TRBV14	.	TRBJ2-3	CASSQTTRGTDTQYF	TGTGCCAGCAGCCAAACGACGCGGGGGACAGATACGCAGTATTTT
.	TRBV6-2/TRBV6-3	.	TRBJ2-5	CASSPLGLAGQETQYF	TGTGCCAGCAGCCCGCTCGGGTTGGCGGGGCAAGAGACCCAGTACTTC
TRBD1	TRBV12-3/TRBV12-4	.	TRBJ2-1	CASSSDRGNYNEQFF	TGTGCCAGCAGTTCGGACAGGGGAAACTACAATGAGCAGTTCTTC
.	TRBV5-4	.	TRBJ2-5	CASSPDPLAMETQYF	TGTGCCAGCAGCCCCGATCCTCTAGCTATGGAGACCCAGTACTTC
.	TRBV24-1	once	TRBJ1-5	CATSDPGESNQPQHF	TGTGCCACCAGTGATCCCGGGGAGAGCAATCAGCCCCAGCATTTT
.	TRBV29-1	.	TRBJ2-7	CSVDQIGEQYF	TGCAGCGTTGACCAAATTGGCGAGCAGTACTTC
.	TRBV3-1	.	TRBJ1-3	CASSQAGSIYF	TGTGCCAGCAGCCAAGCTGGGTCCATATATTTT
.	TRBV29-1	.	TRBJ2-5	CSVDSSVRETQYF	TGCAGCGTCGATTCTAGCGTGCGAGAGACCCAGTACTTC
.	TRBV20-1	.	TRBJ2-7	CSASGTGSYEQYF	TGCAGTGCTTCCGGGACGGGCAGCTACGAGCAGTACTTC
TRBD2	TRBV20-1	.	TRBJ2-1	CSARDAARGTSDEQFF	TGCAGTGCTAGAGATGCCGCGAGGGGGACTAGTGATGAGCAGTTCTTC
.	TRBV3-1	.	TRBJ1-1	CASSQGYNTEAFF	TGTGCCAGCAGCCAGGGTTACAACACTGAAGCTTTCTTT
.	TRBV5-4	.	TRBJ2-3	CASSSAVRQEVMQYF	TGTGCCAGCAGCTCAGCTGTCAGGCAGGAGGTTATGCAGTATTTT
.	TRBV5-1	.	TRBJ2-7	CASSPVGKEITYEQYF	TGCGCCAGCAGCCCGGTTGGGAAAGAGATCACCTACGAGCAGTACTTC
TRBD2	TRBV5-6	.	TRBJ2-7	CASSLLWGGSYEQYF	TGTGCCAGCAGCTTGTTGTGGGGGGGCTCCTACGAGCAGTACTTC
.	TRBV12-3/TRBV12-4	.	TRBJ2-5	CASSLHGGETQYF	TGTGCCAGCAGTTTACACGGCGGGGAGACCCAGTACTTC
.	TRBV4-3	.	TRBJ2-3	CASSRGTLTDTQYF	TGCGCCAGCAGCCGAGGAACTTTAACAGATACGCAGTATTTT
.	TRBV20-1	once	TRBJ2-1	CSARTHNEQFF	TGCAGTGCCAGGACTCACAATGAGCAGTTCTTC
.	TRBV7-9	.	TRBJ1-3	CASSLALLNTIYF	TGTGCCAGCAGCTTAGCTCTTTTAAACACCATATATTTT
TRBD1	TRBV12-3/TRBV12-4	once	TRBJ1-4	CASGDRGGEKLFF	TGTGCCAGCGGTGACAGGGGAGGTGAAAAACTGTTTTTT
TRBD2	TRBV20-1	.	TRBJ2-5	CSARNPGLAKTQYF	TGCAGTGCTAGAAACCCGGGACTAGCAAAGACCCAGTACTTC
.	TRBV14	.	TRBJ1-1	CASSRVANTEAFF	TGTGCCAGCAGCCGGGTGGCGAACACTGAAGCTTTCTTT
.	TRBV6-5	.	TRBJ2-7	CASSQRTGEQYF	TGTGCCAGCAGTCAAAGGACGGGCGAGCAGTACTTC
TRBD1	TRBV6-2/TRBV6-3	.	TRBJ2-1	CASSYRQGGGGEQFF	TGTGCCAGCAGTTATCGACAGGGGGGAGGGGGTGAGCAGTTCTTC
TRBD2	TRBV20-1	.	TRBJ2-1	CSAWQAGGKSNEQFF	TGCAGTGCATGGCAGGCGGGGGGCAAGAGCAATGAGCAGTTCTTC
.	TRBV4-1	.	TRBJ2-3	CASSQAGTPADTQYF	TGCGCCAGCAGCCAAGCGGGGACTCCCGCAGATACGCAGTATTTT
.	TRBV7-9	.	TRBJ2-3	CASSLFDGEEYF	TGTGCCAGCAGCTTGTTTGACGGGGAGGAGTATTTT
.	TRBV4-3	.	TRBJ1-1	CASSQDLNTEAFF	TGCGCCAGCAGCCAAGATCTAAACACTGAAGCTTTCTTT
.	TRBV25-1	.	TRBJ1-6	CASRVAAANSPLHF	TGTGCCAGCAGGGTTGCGGCAGCTAATTCACCCCTCCACTTT
TRBD1	TRBV20-1	.	TRBJ1-2	CSARRDREGFGYTF	TGCAGTGCTCGAAGGGACAGGGAGGGGTTTGGCTACACCTTC
.	TRBV14	.	TRBJ2-1	CASSRLGNSHNEQFF	TGTGCCAGCAGCCGTCTGGGAAATTCCCACAATGAGCAGTTCTTC
TRBD1	TRBV30	.	TRBJ1-1	CAWSVKGATAEAFF	TGTGCCTGGAGTGTCAAGGGGGCGACCGCTGAAGCTTTCTTT
TRBD2	TRBV20-1	.	TRBJ2-1	CSAGASGVIYNEQFF	TGCAGTGCTGGCGCTAGCGGGGTTATCTACAATGAGCAGTTCTTC
.	TRBV20-1	few	TRBJ2-3	CSASGGSTDTQYF	TGCAGTGCTAGTGGGGGAAGCACAGATACGCAGTATTTT
.	TRBV29-1	.	TRBJ1-2	CSVEDREGGYGYTF	TGCAGCGTTGAAGATCGAGAAGGGGGCTATGGCTACACCTTC
TRBD2	TRBV6-2/TRBV6-3	once	TRBJ2-5	CASSSSSGGVKETQYF	TGTGCCAGCAGTTCCTCGAGCGGGGGGGTAAAAGAGACCCAGTACTTC